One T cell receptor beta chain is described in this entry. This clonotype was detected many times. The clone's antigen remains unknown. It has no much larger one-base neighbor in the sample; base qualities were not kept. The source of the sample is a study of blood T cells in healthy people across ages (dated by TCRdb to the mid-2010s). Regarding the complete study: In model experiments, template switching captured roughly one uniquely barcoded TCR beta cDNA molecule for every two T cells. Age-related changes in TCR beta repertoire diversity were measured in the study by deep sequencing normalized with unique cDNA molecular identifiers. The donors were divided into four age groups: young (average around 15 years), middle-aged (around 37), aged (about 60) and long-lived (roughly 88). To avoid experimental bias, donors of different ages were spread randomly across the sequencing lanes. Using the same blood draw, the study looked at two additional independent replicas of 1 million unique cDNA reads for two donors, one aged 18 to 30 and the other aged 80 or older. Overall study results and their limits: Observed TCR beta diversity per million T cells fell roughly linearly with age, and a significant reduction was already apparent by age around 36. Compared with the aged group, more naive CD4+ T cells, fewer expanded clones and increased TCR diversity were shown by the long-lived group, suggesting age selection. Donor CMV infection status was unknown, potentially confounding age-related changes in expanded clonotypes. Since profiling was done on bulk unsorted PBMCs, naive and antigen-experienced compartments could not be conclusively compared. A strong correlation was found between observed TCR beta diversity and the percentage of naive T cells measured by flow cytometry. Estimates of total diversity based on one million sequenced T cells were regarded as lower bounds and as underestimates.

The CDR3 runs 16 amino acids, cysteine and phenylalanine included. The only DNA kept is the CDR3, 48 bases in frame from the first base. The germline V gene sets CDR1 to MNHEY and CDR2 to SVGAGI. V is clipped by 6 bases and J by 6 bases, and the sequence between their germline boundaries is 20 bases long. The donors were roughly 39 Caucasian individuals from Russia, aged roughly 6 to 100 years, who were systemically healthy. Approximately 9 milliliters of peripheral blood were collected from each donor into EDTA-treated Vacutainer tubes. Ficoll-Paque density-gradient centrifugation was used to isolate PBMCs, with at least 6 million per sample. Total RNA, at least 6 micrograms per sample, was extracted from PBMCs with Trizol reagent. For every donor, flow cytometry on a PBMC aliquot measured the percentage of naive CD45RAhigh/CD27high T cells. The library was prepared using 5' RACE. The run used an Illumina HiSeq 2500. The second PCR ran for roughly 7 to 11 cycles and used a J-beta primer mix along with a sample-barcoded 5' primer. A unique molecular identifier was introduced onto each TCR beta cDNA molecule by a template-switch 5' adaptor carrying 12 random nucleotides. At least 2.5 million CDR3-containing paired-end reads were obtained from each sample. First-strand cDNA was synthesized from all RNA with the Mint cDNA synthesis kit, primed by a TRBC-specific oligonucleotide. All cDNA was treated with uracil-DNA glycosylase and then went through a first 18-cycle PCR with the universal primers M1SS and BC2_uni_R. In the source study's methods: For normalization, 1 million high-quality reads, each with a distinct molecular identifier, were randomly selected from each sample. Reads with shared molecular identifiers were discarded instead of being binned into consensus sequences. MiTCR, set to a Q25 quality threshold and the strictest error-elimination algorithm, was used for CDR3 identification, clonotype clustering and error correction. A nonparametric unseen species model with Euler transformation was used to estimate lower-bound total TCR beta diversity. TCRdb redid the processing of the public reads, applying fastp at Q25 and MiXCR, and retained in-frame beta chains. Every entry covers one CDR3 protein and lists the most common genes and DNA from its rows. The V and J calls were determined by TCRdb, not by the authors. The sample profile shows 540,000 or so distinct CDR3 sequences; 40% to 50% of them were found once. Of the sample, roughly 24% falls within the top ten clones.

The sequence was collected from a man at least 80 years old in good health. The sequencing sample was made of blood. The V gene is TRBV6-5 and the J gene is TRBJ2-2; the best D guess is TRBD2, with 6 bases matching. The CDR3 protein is CASRAGGDWGAGELFF. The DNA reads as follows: TGTGCCAGCAGAGCCGGAGGGGACTGGGGGGCCGGGGAGCTGTTTTTT.